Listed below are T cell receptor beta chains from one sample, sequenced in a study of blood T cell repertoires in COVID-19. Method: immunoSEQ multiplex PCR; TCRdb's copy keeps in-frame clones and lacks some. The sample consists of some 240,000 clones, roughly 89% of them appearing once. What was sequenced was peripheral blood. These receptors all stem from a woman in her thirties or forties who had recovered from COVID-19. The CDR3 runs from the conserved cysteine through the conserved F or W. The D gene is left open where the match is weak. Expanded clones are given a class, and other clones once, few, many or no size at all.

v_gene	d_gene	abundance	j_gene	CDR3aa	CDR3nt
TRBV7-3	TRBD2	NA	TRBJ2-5	CASSLTGEGIETQYF	TGTGCCAGCAGCTTAACAGGGGAGGGGATCGAGACCCAGTACTTC
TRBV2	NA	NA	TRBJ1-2	CASKLQGIFYGYTF	TGTGCCAGCAAGCTACAGGGTATCTTCTATGGCTACACCTTC
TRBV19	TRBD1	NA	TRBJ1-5	CASTTTGSNQPQHF	TGTGCCAGTACTACGACAGGGAGCAATCAGCCCCAGCATTTT
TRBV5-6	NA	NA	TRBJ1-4	CASRRTGNEEKLFF	TGTGCCAGCAGACGAACAGGGAATGAAGAAAAACTGTTTTTT
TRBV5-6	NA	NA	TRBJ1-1	CASSLVWANTEAFF	TGTGCCAGCAGCCTGGTATGGGCGAACACTGAAGCTTTCTTT
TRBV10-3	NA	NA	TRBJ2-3	CAIRALATHTRGTDTQYF	TGTGCCATCAGGGCCCTGGCCACCCACACCCGGGGCACAGATACGCAGTATTTT
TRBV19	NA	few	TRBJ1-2	CASTSPARGKNGYTF	TGTGCCAGTACCTCACCGGCAAGGGGCAAGAATGGCTACACCTTC
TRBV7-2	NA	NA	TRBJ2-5	CASSFMGRTQYF	TGTGCCAGCAGCTTCATGGGGAGGACCCAGTACTTC
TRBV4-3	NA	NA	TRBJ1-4	CASSQDFGPGTTNEKLFF	TGCGCCAGCAGCCAAGATTTTGGGCCAGGTACAACTAATGAAAAACTGTTTTTT
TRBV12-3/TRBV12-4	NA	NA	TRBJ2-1	CASRQQGPEFF	TGTGCCAGCAGGCAACAGGGCCCCGAGTTCTTC
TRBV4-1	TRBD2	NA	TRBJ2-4	CASTPGAGGAGNIQYF	TGCGCCAGCACCCCGGGGGCGGGGGGCGCCGGAAACATTCAGTACTTC
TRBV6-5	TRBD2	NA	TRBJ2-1	CASRPDGGAYNEQFF	TGTGCCAGCAGACCGGACGGGGGGGCCTACAATGAGCAGTTCTTC
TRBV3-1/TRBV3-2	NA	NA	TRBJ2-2	CASSPPPAVNTGELFF	TGTGCCAGCAGCCCCCCCCCAGCGGTGAACACCGGGGAGCTGTTTTTT
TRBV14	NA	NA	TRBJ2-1	CASSQDLLIGNEQFF	TGTGCCAGCAGCCAAGATCTCCTAATCGGCAATGAGCAGTTCTTC